This is a list of T cell receptor beta chains from one sample in a study of blood T cell repertoires in COVID-19. Libraries were prepared by immunoSEQ multiplex PCR; TCRdb keeps only in-frame clonotypes and omits some of them. The data show 450,000 or so clones, 85% to 90% seen once. Material: peripheral blood. Receptors were obtained from a young man with COVID-19, enrolled during active disease. Both conserved end residues are part of each CDR3. The order of the fields is D gene, V gene, J gene, clone size, CDR3 protein, CDR3 DNA. The D gene is left open where the match is weak. Where a row states a size, it is once, few, many or the class of an expanded clone; other rows omit it.

TRBD1	TRBV27	TRBJ1-6	NA	CASQGIGTGNSPLHF	TGTGCCAGCCAGGGGATAGGGACAGGGAATTCACCCCTCCACTTT
NA	TRBV4-2	TRBJ2-3	NA	CASSLGGSTDTQYF	TGTGCCAGCAGCCTAGGCGGCAGCACAGATACGCAGTATTTT
TRBD2	TRBV5-1	TRBJ2-1	NA	CASSVVVTSGGNEQFF	TGCGCCAGCAGCGTGGTGGTGACTAGCGGGGGAAATGAGCAGTTCTTC
TRBD2	TRBV5-1	TRBJ2-3	NA	CASSLGASGGTFTDTQYF	TGCGCCAGCAGCTTGGGGGCAAGCGGGGGGACATTCACAGATACGCAGTATTTT
TRBD2	TRBV10-1	TRBJ2-1	NA	CASSDSSGGAYNEQFF	TGCGCCAGCAGTGACTCTAGCGGGGGAGCCTACAATGAGCAGTTCTTC
NA	TRBV14	TRBJ1-1	NA	CASSQDSIIQGRWTEAFF	TGTGCCAGCAGCCAAGATTCAATTATTCAGGGCCGTTGGACTGAAGCTTTCTTT
NA	TRBV29-1	TRBJ2-7	NA	CSVVLLGSSYEQYF	TGCAGCGTTGTATTATTGGGGAGCTCCTACGAGCAGTACTTC
TRBD2	TRBV3-1/TRBV3-2	TRBJ2-7	NA	CASSHLPGLAGTYEQYF	TGTGCCAGCAGCCACTTACCGGGACTAGCGGGGACCTACGAGCAGTACTTC
TRBD1	TRBV5-5	TRBJ2-2	NA	CASRSGQGTGELFF	TGTGCCAGCAGGTCGGGACAGGGTACCGGGGAGCTGTTTTTT
TRBD2	TRBV6-1	TRBJ2-1	NA	CASSEVGLAGNNEQFF	TGTGCCAGCAGTGAAGTGGGACTAGCGGGAAACAATGAGCAGTTCTTC
NA	TRBV18	TRBJ2-5	NA	CASSPPTGPVTQYF	TGTGCCAGCTCACCACCGACGGGTCCGGTGACCCAGTACTTC
NA	TRBV7-3	TRBJ1-6	NA	CASRLDRNSPLHF	TGTGCCAGCAGACTCGACAGAAATTCACCCCTCCACTTT
NA	TRBV5-6	TRBJ2-1	NA	CASSLGGAGSYNEQFF	TGTGCCAGCAGCTTAGGGGGGGCCGGGTCCTACAATGAGCAGTTCTTC
NA	TRBV10-3	TRBJ2-3	NA	CAIRPRGTDTQYF	TGTGCCATCAGACCTCGGGGCACAGATACGCAGTATTTT
NA	TRBV6-6	TRBJ2-7	NA	CASSYSPIANYEQYF	TGTGCCAGCAGTTACTCTCCGATAGCGAACTACGAGCAGTACTTC
TRBD2	TRBV5-3	TRBJ2-5	NA	CASRARTSRPNPQETQYF	TGTGCCAGTAGAGCTAGGACTAGCCGCCCGAATCCTCAAGAGACCCAGTACTTC
TRBD1	TRBV18	TRBJ1-1	once	CASSQSGTVNTEAFF	TGTGCCAGCTCACAGTCCGGGACAGTGAACACTGAAGCTTTCTTT
NA	TRBV10-2	TRBJ2-6	NA	CASRGTGYGANVLTF	TGCGCCAGCAGAGGAACAGGGTATGGGGCCAACGTCCTGACTTTC
NA	TRBV19	TRBJ2-7	once	CASSISGYHYEQYF	TGTGCCAGTAGTATTTCGGGTTATCATTACGAGCAGTACTTC
TRBD1	TRBV7-9	TRBJ2-2	NA	CASSERGQTLTGELFF	TGTGCCAGCAGCGAACGGGGACAGACACTCACCGGGGAGCTGTTTTTT
NA	TRBV3-1/TRBV3-2	TRBJ1-2	NA	CASSQDWSGQYGYTF	TGTGCCAGCAGCCAAGATTGGTCGGGACAATATGGCTACACCTTC
NA	TRBV24-1	TRBJ2-3	NA	CATSDFGGSSTDTQYF	TGTGCCACCAGTGATTTTGGAGGCAGCAGCACAGATACGCAGTATTTT
NA	TRBV4-1	TRBJ2-5	few	CASAGTLGKETQYF	TGCGCCAGCGCCGGGACACTGGGGAAAGAGACCCAGTACTTC
NA	TRBV2	TRBJ1-3	NA	CASSESGTGNTIYF	TGTGCCAGCAGTGAGTCAGGGACTGGAAACACCATATATTTT